Each of the 22 T cell receptor beta chains below was sequenced from the same sample in a study of cytomegalovirus exposure and HLA in healthy donors. With 60 Vbeta and 13 Jbeta primers, the PCR was carried out. Libraries were prepared by immunoSEQ multiplex PCR; TCRdb keeps only in-frame clonotypes and omits some of them. The table records some 180,000 clones, around three quarters of them present only once. Material for sequencing was PBMCs. The source of these receptors is a woman aged 30 to 39 in good health and CMV-seronegative.

The chain couples TRBV7-7 to TRBJ2-1; TRBD2 is a possible D gene (6 bases). V was cut by 0 bases and J by 2 bases, with 14 bases left in between. From germline, CDR1 is SSHAT and CDR2 FNYEAQ (reference sequence). The CDR3 extends over 17 amino acids. CDR3 loop: CASSLASAGTAYNEQFF. CDR3 bases: TGTGCCAGCAGCTTAGCTTCTGCGGGGACGGCCTACAATGAGCAGTTCTTC. Together with reference TRBV7-7 and TRBJ2-1, the CDR3 gives the full variable domain: GAGVSQSPRYKVTKRGQDVTLRCDPISSHATLYWYQQALGQGPEFLTYFNYEAQPDKSGLPSDRFSAERPEGSISTLTIQRTEQRDSAMYRCASSLASAGTAYNEQFFGPGTRLTVL.

The chain links TRBV5-1 to TRBJ2-5; the D gene is possibly TRBD1 (5 bases). The CDR3 spans 13 residues. V shed 7 bases and J shed 4 bases, with 14 bases lying between them. Germline CDR1 reads SGHRS; CDR2 reads YFSETQ. For the CDR3, the DNA is TGCGCCAGCTCTCTGGGTAGGGGAGAGACCCAGTACTTC. Its protein product is CASSLGRGETQYF.

The chain combines TRBV19 with TRBJ1-2; D is unresolved. The V end was cut by 4 bases, the J end by 10 bases, with 10 bases between. Germline V gene sequence: CDR1 LNHDA, CDR2 SQIVND (reference sequence). This CDR3 has 11 residues. CDR3 sequence reads: CASSTQVLYTF. DNA of the CDR3: TGTGCCAGTAGTACTCAGGTTCTCTACACCTTC.

The J gene is TRBJ1-1, the V gene TRBV25-1; possible D gene TRBD1, 5 bases. Trimming stripped 4 bases from V and 5 bases from J, with 11 bases between. Germline V gene lookup returns CDR1 MGHDK and CDR2 SYGVNS. The CDR3 covers 13 residues. This CDR3 reads CASSVGGKTEAFF. Here the CDR3 DNA reads TGTGCCAGCAGTGTTGGGGGGAAAACTGAAGCTTTCTTT. Full variable domain (rest looked up from reference TRBV25-1 and TRBJ1-1): EADIYQTPRYLVIGTGKKITLECSQTMGHDKMYWYQQDPGMELHLIHYSYGVNSTEKGDLSSESTVSRIRTEHFPLTLESARPSHTSQYLCASSVGGKTEAFFGQGTRLTVV.

This chain links TRBV11-1 with TRBJ2-7; a weak D match, TRBD1 (6 bases). CDR1 SGHAT and CDR2 FQDESV come from the germline V gene (reference sequence). The V end lost 5 bases, the J end lost 4 bases, and 24 bases lay between the germline ends. This CDR3 is 17 amino acids long. The CDR3 bases are TGTGCCAGCAGCAAGCCCAAAAAAGGGGGAATCCAGTACGAGCAGTACTTC. Translating it yields CASSKPKKGGIQYEQYF.

J is TRBJ2-7 and V is TRBV15, with unresolved D. With 0 bases removed from V and 7 bases from J, the gap between germline ends came to 10 bases. The CDR3 totals 13 residues. Per germline, CDR1 LNHNV and CDR2 YYDKDF (reference sequence). CDR3 nucleotide sequence: TGTGCCACCAGCAGAGATCGGTCGCGTGAGCAGTACTTC. Translated: CATSRDRSREQYF.

V gene TRBV19 combines with J gene TRBJ1-1; D remains ambiguous. The CDR3 extends over 12 amino acids. The V end was cut by 4 bases, the J end by 7 bases, with 10 bases between. CDR1 and CDR2 (germline): LNHDA, SQIVND (reference sequence). The CDR3 nucleotides are TGTGCCAGTAGTACGTACGGGGATGAAGCTTTCTTT. It is translated as CASSTYGDEAFF.

The rearrangement joins TRBV5-1 to TRBJ2-5; D may be TRBD1 (5 bases). V was shortened by 0 bases and J by 4 bases, with 13 bases between the two germline ends. Germline V lookup: CDR1 SGHRS, CDR2 YFSETQ. The CDR3 totals 15 residues. The CDR3 spells CASSLAGSFGETQYF. The DNA for the CDR3 is TGCGCCAGCAGCTTGGCAGGGTCGTTCGGAGAGACCCAGTACTTC.

The gene calls are TRBV5-1 and TRBJ2-1; D might be TRBD1 (6 bases). Germline CDR1 reads SGHRS; CDR2 reads YFSETQ. Trimming shortened V by 4 bases and J by 1 base, and 12 bases separated the two germline ends. This CDR3 region has 15 residues. CDR3 nucleotide sequence: TGCGCCAGCAGCACAACCGGACAGTCCTACAATGAGCAGTTCTTC. Amino acid sequence: CASSTTGQSYNEQFF.

This clone was seen a handful of times. The chain carries TRBV4-2 and TRBJ2-1; perhaps TRBD2 as D (5 bases). The CDR3 spans 14 residues. Germline CDR1 reads LGHNA; CDR2 reads YNFKEQ. V lost 4 bases, J lost 5 bases, and 12 bases lay in between. CDR3 nucleotides: TGTGCCAGCAGCCCCCAGGACGGGGACAATGAGCAGTTCTTC. Translated, it gives CASSPQDGDNEQFF.

The rearrangement uses TRBV11-2 and TRBJ1-2; D is ambiguous. Trimming cost V 4 bases and J 5 bases, with 8 bases left between them. This CDR3 comprises 12 residues. Looked up from germline, CDR1 is SGHAT and CDR2 is FQNNGV. The CDR3 loop reads CASSSEGYGYTF. CDR3 nucleotides: TGTGCCAGCAGCTCCGAGGGATATGGCTACACCTTC.

The CDR3 DNA reads as TGCGCCAGCAGGGGAGAGCCAACTAATGAAAAACTGTTTTTT. Translating it yields CASRGEPTNEKLFF. This chain uses TRBV5-1 with TRBJ1-4; unclear D gene. The CDR3 sequence is 14 residues long. V shed 5 bases and J shed 0 bases, with 8 bases lying between them. Germline V CDR1 and CDR2: SGHRS, YFSETQ. The complete variable domain, with remaining parts taken from reference TRBV5-1 and TRBJ1-4, reads KAGVTQTPRYLIKTRGQQVTLSCSPISGHRSVSWYQQTPGQGLQFLFEYFSETQRNKGNFPGRFSGRQFSNSRSEMNVSTLELGDSALYLCASRGEPTNEKLFFGSGTQLSVL.

The chain recombines TRBV2 with TRBJ1-1; 10 bases match TRBD1. This CDR3 comprises 18 residues. Germline-derived CDR1 and CDR2 are SNHLY and FYNNEI. Trimming removed 1 base from V and 0 bases from J; junction bases left unmatched: 8. CDR3 coding DNA: TGTGCCAGCAGTGAAGAGGGACAGGGGTGGAGGATGAACACTGAAGCTTTCTTT. Translating it yields CASSEEGQGWRMNTEAFF.

The chain uses TRBV9 and TRBJ1-4; no clear D. V lost 0 bases and J lost 7, with 13 bases in between. This CDR3 comprises 15 residues. Germline CDR1 SGDLS, CDR2 YYNGEE. CDR3 residues: CASSVGRREGEKLFF. The CDR3 nucleotides are TGTGCCAGCAGCGTAGGTAGGAGAGAAGGTGAAAAACTGTTTTTT.

The CDR3 is CASSLGHRQGANEQFF. In DNA, the CDR3 is TGCGCCAGCAGCTTGGGGCATCGACAGGGGGCTAATGAGCAGTTCTTC. The rearrangement joins TRBV5-1 to TRBJ2-1, with 10 positions matching TRBD1. V was pared by 0 bases and J by 7 bases, with 7 bases of the junction left unmatched. Germline CDR1 reads SGHRS; CDR2 reads YFSETQ. The CDR3 is 16 amino acids. The whole variable domain, remainder taken from reference TRBV5-1 and TRBJ2-1, is KAGVTQTPRYLIKTRGQQVTLSCSPISGHRSVSWYQQTPGQGLQFLFEYFSETQRNKGNFPGRFSGRQFSNSRSEMNVSTLELGDSALYLCASSLGHRQGANEQFFGPGTRLTVL.

This clone was found many times. The rearrangement uses TRBV27 and TRBJ2-3, with TRBD2 as a possible D gene (6 bases). With 4 bases removed from V and 2 bases from J, the gap between germline ends came to 22 bases. This CDR3 has 18 residues. CDR1 is MNHEY, CDR2 SMNVEV, per germline (reference sequence). The CDR3 DNA follows: TGTGCCAGCAGTTCGAGGGGTCGGAGGGACTCCCACACAGATACGCAGTATTTT. Its protein product is CASSSRGRRDSHTDTQYF.

J is TRBJ2-7 and V is TRBV27; 8 nucleotides agree with TRBD1. The germline V gene has CDR1 MNHEY and CDR2 SMNVEV (reference sequence). The J segment lost 2 bases and the V segment lost 5 bases, leaving 5 bases of the junction unmatched. The CDR3 is made up of 14 amino acids. The CDR3 here is CASSPGQGTYEQYF. The CDR3 nucleotides are TGTGCCAGCAGTCCTGGACAGGGAACCTACGAGCAGTACTTC.

The chain has TRBV5-6 and TRBJ1-1; D is uncertain. Trimming removed 4 bases at V and 1 base at J, with 14 bases between. Looked up from germline, CDR1 is SGHDT and CDR2 is YYEEEE. The CDR3 is 15 residues long. For the CDR3, the DNA is TGTGCCAGCAGCCCTTCTTGGTCCAGGAACACTGAAGCTTTCTTT. Translation gives CASSPSWSRNTEAFF.

J is TRBJ1-2 and V is TRBV4-2, with 9 bases matching TRBD1. The CDR3 runs to 17 residues. After removal of 2 bases from V and 5 bases from J, the junction contained 12 bases not matched to a gene. The germline CDR1 and CDR2 sequences are LGHNA and YNFKEQ. The CDR3 region has the DNA TGTGCCAGCAGCCAACGGGGAGCACAGGGGGCGCGTTATGGCTACACCTTC. This gives the protein CASSQRGAQGARYGYTF.

The chain combines TRBV27 with TRBJ2-7; 9 bases are a match to TRBD2. The CDR3 sequence is 13 residues long. Germline V gives CDR1 MNHEY, CDR2 SMNVEV (reference sequence). After removal of 6 bases from V and 3 bases from J, the junction contained 3 bases not matched to a gene. CDR3 region: CASRTSGLYEQYF. CDR3 in DNA: TGTGCCAGCAGGACTAGCGGTCTCTACGAGCAGTACTTC.

The V and J genes are TRBV5-1 and TRBJ2-3; TRBD2 might be the D (7 bases). Per the germline V gene, CDR1 is SGHRS and CDR2 is YFSETQ. V lost 0 bases, J lost 2 bases, and 13 bases lay in between. This CDR3 comprises 16 residues. In nucleotides, the CDR3 is TGCGCCAGCAGCTTGGTGCGCGGGGGCCCCACAGATACGCAGTATTTT. Protein product: CASSLVRGGPTDTQYF.

The chain recombines TRBV27 with TRBJ1-5; D is possibly TRBD1 (6 bases). Germline V gives CDR1 MNHEY, CDR2 SMNVEV (reference sequence). CDR3 length: 16 residues. The V end was cut by 6 bases, the J end by 6 bases, with 21 bases between. The CDR3 DNA reads as TGTGCCAGCAGCCAAAGGGGGACATCGCTCGGTCAGCCCCAGCATTTT. This codes for CASSQRGTSLGQPQHF.